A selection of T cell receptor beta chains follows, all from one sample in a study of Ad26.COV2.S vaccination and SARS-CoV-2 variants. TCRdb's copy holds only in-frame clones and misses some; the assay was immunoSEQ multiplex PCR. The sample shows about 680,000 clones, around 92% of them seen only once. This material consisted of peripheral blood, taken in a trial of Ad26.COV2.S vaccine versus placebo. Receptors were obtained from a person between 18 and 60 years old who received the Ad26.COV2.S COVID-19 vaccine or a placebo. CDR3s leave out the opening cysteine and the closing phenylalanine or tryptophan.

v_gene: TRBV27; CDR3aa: ASRTPDVWNSPLH
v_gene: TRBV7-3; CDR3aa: ASSSQEGGDQY
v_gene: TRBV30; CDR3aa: AWSGGEAF
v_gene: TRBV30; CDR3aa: AWIPSGRITGELF
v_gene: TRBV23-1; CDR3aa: ASSRGLRPSRDTQY
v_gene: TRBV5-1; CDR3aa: ASSLTGTGFGYT
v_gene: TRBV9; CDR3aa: ASSVERGRTGANVLT
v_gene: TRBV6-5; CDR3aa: ASTLSSTNYGYT
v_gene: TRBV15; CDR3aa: ATSRSTPGLGDEQY
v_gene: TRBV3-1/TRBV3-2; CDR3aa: ASSQDPGTAINEQF
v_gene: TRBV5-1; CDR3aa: ASSRDNQETQY
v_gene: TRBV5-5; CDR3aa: ASSLLGGLGPQH
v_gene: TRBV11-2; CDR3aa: ASSLDSGSTNEQY
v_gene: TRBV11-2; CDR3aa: ASSPGTSGGGWETQY
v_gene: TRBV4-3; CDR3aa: ASSQVFGDNEQF
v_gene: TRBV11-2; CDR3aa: ASSRQGLDEQF
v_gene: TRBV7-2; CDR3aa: ASSFPGLMETQY
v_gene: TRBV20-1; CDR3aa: SASMKGDTQY
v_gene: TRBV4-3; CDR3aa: ASSHLTGGGYT
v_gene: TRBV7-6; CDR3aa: ASSLGGGGRSGNQPQH
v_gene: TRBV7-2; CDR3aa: ASSLEQGYNEQF
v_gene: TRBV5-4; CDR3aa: ASRLDRTYEQY